This T cell receptor (beta chain) was documented in a study of response to subunit inactivated influenza vaccine. General study results and limits: T cells newly recruited by each seasonal influenza vaccination are few, the authors suggested.

TCRdb fed the RT-PCR reads into MiXCR, producing one record per CDR3 protein. The top ten clones hold approximately 10% of a sample with hundreds of thousands of distinct CDR3 sequences, 15% to 19% of them seen once. This clonotype was observed once. Its matching antigen is unknown. The junction and the germline gene differ at one end; a read error may be behind it. The germline V gene has CDR1 SGHRS and CDR2 YFSETQ. The length of the CDR3 is 18 residues. The sequence derives from a man in his forties or fifties who received an inactivated influenza vaccine. The material was PBMCs from blood, obtained 12 days after vaccination. The J gene is TRBJ2-2, the V gene TRBV5-1, with 8 bases aligning to TRBD1. CDR3 loop: CASSLLGQGPKGTVELFF. CDR3 DNA sequence: TGCGCCAGCAGCTTGCTAGGACAGGGACCCAAGGGCACCGTGGAGCTGTTTTTT.